The 14 T cell receptor beta chains below come from one sample, sequenced in a study of Ad26.COV2.S vaccination and SARS-CoV-2 variants listed by TCRdb under 2021. Preparation of the library involved the immunoSEQ multiplex PCR assay. Not all clones reach the TCRdb copy of this immuneACCESS table, which keeps in-frame sequences only. Checked studies attribute under half of the gap to unresolved V genes and leave the rest unexplained. For this sample the table gives about 420,000 clones, of which approximately 90% were detected only once. The leading ten clones occupy about 4% of the sample. This sample's treatment or condition label indicates: some 19 received Ad26.COV2.S at low or high dose, single or two shots; several received placebo; per-sample allocation not given. For vaccine and placebo recipients, the sequenced repertoires came from samples collected on day 63 after the first injection.

This specimen was peripheral blood, taken in a trial of Ad26.COV2.S vaccine versus placebo. The source is a person between 18 and 65 years old who received the Ad26.COV2.S COVID-19 vaccine or a placebo.

The genes are TRBV3-1 (or the pseudogene TRBV3-2) and TRBJ1-3; tentatively, D is TRBD1 (5 bases). With 2 bases removed from V and 4 bases from J, the gap between germline ends came to 12 bases. The V gene's germline CDR1 is LGHDT and CDR2 YNNKEL (reference sequence). The CDR3 length is 15 residues. The CDR3 protein is CASSQLTGAGNTIYF. CDR3 in DNA: TGTGCCAGCAGCCAATTGACTGGGGCCGGAAACACCATATATTTT.

This chain links TRBV9 with TRBJ2-3, with D possibly called TRBD1 or TRBD2 (5 bases each). CDR1 is SGDLS, CDR2 YYNGEE, per germline. The CDR3 runs 14 residues. V was pared by 3 bases and J by 7 bases, with 15 bases between. For the CDR3, the DNA is TGTGCCAGCAGCGAGGGGCCGGGGATAAATACGCAGTATTTT. Translation: CASSEGPGINTQYF. The full variable domain, its missing parts supplied by reference TRBV9 and TRBJ2-3, is DSGVTQTPKHLITATGQRVTLRCSPRSGDLSVYWYQQSLDQGLQFLIQYYNGEERAKGNILERFSAQQFPDLHSELNLSSLELGDSALYFCASSEGPGINTQYFGPGTRLTVL.

The chain links TRBV4-1 to TRBJ2-6; D call uncertain. This CDR3 comprises 17 residues. Germline V gene sequence: CDR1 MGHRA, CDR2 YSYEKL. V was trimmed by 1 base and J by 0 bases, leaving 10 bases between them. The CDR3 nucleotides are TGCGCCAGCAGCCAAGCTGGCAGGAGCTCTGGGGCCAACGTCCTGACTTTC. Protein sequence: CASSQAGRSSGANVLTF.

The chain employs TRBV9 and TRBJ1-2, with D possibly TRBD1 on 5 matching bases. Looked up from germline, CDR1 is SGDLS and CDR2 is YYNGEE. V was pared by 0 bases and J by 8 bases, with 14 bases between. CDR3 length: 14 residues. CDR3 sequence (DNA): TGTGCCAGCAGCGTAGGGACGGCAGGGTGGGGCTACACCTTC. Residues: CASSVGTAGWGYTF.

This clone has just one count. Other DNA sequences in the same sample also yield this CDR3. The CDR3 loop is CAWSVGGYEQYF. The CDR3 nucleotides read TGTGCCTGGAGTGTAGGGGGGTACGAGCAGTACTTC. The rearrangement links TRBV30 to TRBJ2-7; D might be TRBD1 or TRBD2, each matching 6 bases. The CDR3 has 12 residues. V lost 0 bases, J lost 4 bases, and 7 bases lay in between. Germline CDR1 and CDR2: GTSNPN and SVGIG (reference sequence). The full variable domain, its missing parts supplied by reference TRBV30 and TRBJ2-7, is SQTIHQWPATLVQPVGSPLSLECTVEGTSNPNLYWYRQAAGRGLQLLFYSVGIGQISSEVPQNLSASRPQDRQFILSSKKLLLSDSGFYLCAWSVGGYEQYFGPGTRLTVT.

The chain is built from TRBV7-8 and TRBJ1-5; no clear D. This CDR3 contains 17 residues. Trimming took off 0 bases at V and 6 bases at J, with 18 bases between the two ends. Germline-derived CDR1 and CDR2 are SGHVS and FQNEAQ. This chain's CDR3 is CASSLAAFAARTQPQHF. The DNA of the CDR3 is TGTGCCAGCAGCTTAGCCGCTTTTGCAGCTAGAACTCAGCCCCAGCATTTT.

The chain joins TRBV5-1 to TRBJ2-1; D is possibly TRBD1 or TRBD2 (5 bases each). The germline V and J ends were trimmed by 4 bases and 4 bases, with 15 bases remaining between them. The germline V gene encodes CDR1 SGHRS and CDR2 YFSETQ. This CDR3 has 15 residues. The DNA of the CDR3 is TGCGCCAGCAGCCCGTTGGCAGGGAGTTACAATGAGCAGTTCTTC. Translation gives CASSPLAGSYNEQFF.

The chain couples TRBV5-4 to TRBJ2-3; D may be TRBD2 (6 bases). The germline CDR1 and CDR2 sequences are SGHNT and YYREEE (reference sequence). The CDR3 is 15 residues long. Trimming took 3 bases from V and 14 from J, leaving 25 bases between them. The CDR3, as DNA: TGTGCCAGCAGCTCCCAAGGCTACTGGGAGGAGATTGCGTATTTT. Protein sequence: CASSSQGYWEEIAYF.

This chain joins TRBV15 and TRBJ1-2; D gene unclear. The CDR3 is made up of 13 amino acids. Between the trimmed V and J ends, which lost 5 bases and 1 base, there was a span of 8 bases. From germline, CDR1 is LNHNV and CDR2 YYDKDF (reference sequence). The CDR3 DNA reads TGTGCCACCAGCGGCGGCAGTAACTATGGCTACACCTTC. Protein: CATSGGSNYGYTF.

The V and J genes are TRBV4-3 and TRBJ2-2; TRBD1 or TRBD2 may be the D gene (5 bases each). CDR3 size: 15 residues. Germline lookup yields CDR1 LGHNA and CDR2 YSLEER. V was trimmed by 4 bases and J by 6 bases, leaving 15 bases between them. The CDR3 spells CASSPRDPTAGELFF. For the CDR3, the DNA is TGCGCCAGCAGCCCCCGGGACCCGACGGCCGGGGAGCTGTTTTTT.

The CDR3 spells CASRPGQNQPQHF. The DNA of the CDR3 is TGTGCCAGCAGACCCGGACAGAATCAGCCCCAGCATTTT. The chain has TRBV7-8 and TRBJ1-5; D might be TRBD1 (6 bases). The CDR3 covers 13 residues. Germline CDR1 SGHVS, CDR2 FQNEAQ. The ends were cut back, 6 bases at V and 4 bases at J, with 10 bases in the middle.

The chain employs TRBV7-2 and TRBJ1-1; possibly TRBD1 for D (5 bases). V was cut by 5 bases and J by 4 bases, with 14 bases left in between. Germline-derived CDR1 and CDR2 are SGHTA and FQGNSA. CDR3 size: 14 residues. CDR3 bases: TGTGCCAGCAGCCCCTGGGACGGGGGCACTGAAGCTTTCTTT. Its protein product is CASSPWDGGTEAFF.

This rearrangement joins TRBV29-1 to TRBJ1-1; no firm D call. Deletions cut 7 bases from V and 4 bases from J, with 10 bases between. This CDR3 contains 11 residues. CDR1 and CDR2 (germline): SQVTM, ANQGSEA. CDR3 region: CSASRGTEAFF. DNA of the CDR3: TGCAGCGCTAGTCGTGGCACTGAAGCTTTCTTT.

The rearrangement links TRBV25-1 to TRBJ2-3, with D uncertain. Trimming pared 6 bases from V and 4 bases from J, leaving 14 bases between. Germline CDR1 is MGHDK and CDR2 is SYGVNS. CDR3 length equals 14 residues. For the CDR3, the DNA is TGTGCCAGCAGCCAAGAAAGAGAGCCAGATACGCAGTATTTT. It is translated as CASSQEREPDTQYF.